The rows below give T cell receptor beta chains drawn from one sample of a study of T cell responses to AZD1222 COVID-19 vaccine. The repertoire was sequenced with immunoSEQ multiplex PCR; TCRdb's copy has only in-frame clones and lacks some. The sample includes roughly 69,000 clones, about 80% seen only once; the top ten take about an eighth. The material sequenced was peripheral blood, taken 28 days after the second AZD1222 dose. All receptors derive from an adult who received the AZD1222 COVID-19 vaccine. Each CDR3 is given with its conserved first and last residue. The order of the fields is J gene, clone size, D gene, V gene, CDR3 protein, CDR3 DNA. A D gene is named only where the DNA matches it firmly. The size of a clone is reported for some rows only, either as once, few or many, or as a class for expanded clones.

TRBJ1-2,.,.,TRBV16,CASSQSTVTNYGYTF,TGTGCCAGCAGCCAATCGACAGTGACCAACTATGGCTACACCTTC
TRBJ1-2,once,.,TRBV10-1,CASSGNRAYGYTF,TGCGCCAGCAGTGGCAACAGGGCTTATGGCTACACCTTC
TRBJ1-6,.,.,TRBV6-7,CASSPTRGASSPLHF,TGTGCCAGCAGCCCCACACGGGGGGCGAGTTCACCCCTCCACTTT
TRBJ1-5,.,.,TRBV2,CATNRQPDQPQHF,TGTGCCACTAACAGACAGCCCGATCAGCCCCAGCATTTT
TRBJ1-6,.,TRBD1,TRBV5-6,CASSAGQGYSPLHF,TGTGCCAGCAGCGCCGGACAGGGCTATTCACCCCTCCACTTT
TRBJ1-1,.,TRBD1,TRBV6-5,CASRTGTGLTEAFF,TGTGCCAGCAGAACCGGGACAGGGTTGACTGAAGCTTTCTTT
TRBJ1-2,once,.,TRBV28,CASSNSDGDFGYTF,TGTGCCAGCAGTAATTCCGACGGGGATTTTGGCTACACCTTC
TRBJ2-5,.,.,TRBV21-1,CASLPTGDETQYF,TGTGCCAGCCTCCCGACAGGGGATGAGACCCAGTACTTC
TRBJ1-1,.,.,TRBV29-1,CSVETLKGAEAFF,TGCAGCGTTGAAACCCTAAAAGGGGCTGAAGCTTTCTTT
TRBJ1-3,few,.,TRBV27,CASSFSTGNTIYF,TGTGCCAGCAGTTTTTCAACTGGAAACACCATATATTTT
TRBJ1-3,.,.,TRBV6-7,CASLPHSGNTIYF,TGTGCCAGTCTCCCCCACTCTGGAAACACCATATATTTT
TRBJ2-1,few,TRBD1,TRBV13,CASSSTGGNEQFF,TGTGCCAGCAGTTCCACAGGGGGCAATGAGCAGTTCTTC